These 28 T cell receptor beta chains share one sample of origin, sequenced in a study of prognosis after radiotherapy for stage I lung cancer. The genomic DNA TCR beta CDR3 region underwent two rounds of multiplex PCR. The use of primers specific to each TRBV and TRBJ gene characterized first-round PCR. TCRdb ran MiXCR on the multiplex PCR reads and lists one entry per CDR3 protein. The sample holds 25,000 to 35,000 distinct CDR3 sequences, about half seen once. Here the sequenced sample was PBMCs, taken before or after stereotactic body radiation therapy (not recorded which). Receptor source: a donor over 45 with non-small cell lung cancer.

The table lists this clonotype with a count of one. This may be a read error: a much more frequent sequence differs by one nucleotide. The chain is built from TRBV5-6 and TRBJ2-7; maybe TRBD1 (5 bases). In germline, CDR1 is SGHDT, CDR2 YYEEEE. The V end was cut by 2 bases, the J end by 6 bases, with 12 bases between. The CDR3 runs 13 residues. The DNA of the CDR3 is TGTGCCAGCAGCTTTACAGGTATAGTCGAGCAGTACTTC. Its translation: CASSFTGIVEQYF.

This clonotype was found a few times. A far larger clone is a single base away, which makes a read error likely. This chain uses TRBV6-9 with TRBJ1-1; a weak D match, TRBD1 (5 bases). Per germline, CDR1 MNHGY and CDR2 SVAAGI. CDR3 length equals 16 residues. CDR3 in amino acids: CASSYKERGPNAEAFF. In DNA, the CDR3 is TGTGCCAGCAGTTATAAGGAGAGGGGACCGAACGCTGAAGCTTTCTTT.

This clonotype was found many times. The chain links TRBV5-4 to TRBJ2-1; 8 bases are shared with TRBD2. Looked up from germline, CDR1 is SGHNT and CDR2 is YYREEE (reference sequence). The J segment lost 7 bases and the V segment lost 0 bases, leaving 6 bases of the junction unmatched. This CDR3 contains 15 residues. The CDR3 sequence is CASSLEREIGNEQFF. The CDR3 coding sequence is TGTGCCAGCAGCTTGGAGCGGGAGATTGGAAATGAGCAGTTCTTC. The full variable domain, its missing parts supplied by reference TRBV5-4 and TRBJ2-1, is ETGVTQSPTHLIKTRGQQVTLRCSSQSGHNTVSWYQQALGQGPQFIFQYYREEENGRGNFPPRFSGLQFPNYSSELNVNALELDDSALYLCASSLEREIGNEQFFGPGTRLTVL.

As concerns this clonotype: One end of the junction does not line up with germline, which may come from a read error. The gene calls are TRBV7-2 and TRBJ2-1; D gene uncertain. CDR3 length: 15 residues. From germline, CDR1 is SGHTA and CDR2 FQGNSA. The CDR3 is CASSLLSLSYNEQLF. The CDR3 nucleotides read TGTGCCAGCAGCTTATTGTCTCTCTCCTACAATGAGCAGCTCTTT.

This clonotype appeared many times. The gene calls are TRBV3-1 and TRBJ2-2; 7 nucleotides match TRBD2. The J segment lost 2 bases and the V segment lost 4 bases, leaving 4 bases of the junction unmatched. Germline V gene data show CDR1 as LGHDT and CDR2 as YNNKEL (reference sequence). The CDR3 contains 15 residues. This chain's CDR3 is CASSRGSLNTGELFF. DNA of the CDR3: TGTGCCAGCAGCCGCGGGAGTCTCAACACCGGGGAGCTGTTTTTT.

The CDR3 DNA follows: TGTGCCAGCAGCCAGGGACAACGATTCTATGGCTACACCTTC. The encoded protein is CASSQGQRFYGYTF. The genes are TRBV3-1 and TRBJ1-2; possibly TRBD1 for D (6 bases). CDR3 length: 14 residues. Germline assignment: CDR1 LGHDT and CDR2 YNNKEL (reference sequence). V gave up 3 bases and J gave up 4 bases, with 12 bases separating them.

The V call is TRBV5-1, the J call TRBJ1-6, with D perhaps matching TRBD1 (6 bases). V lost 2 bases and J lost 6, with 18 bases in between. Germline V gene lookup returns CDR1 SGHRS and CDR2 YFSETQ. The CDR3 is made up of 17 amino acids. Written as DNA, the CDR3 is TGCGCCAGCAGCTTCATATGTGGGGGGGCAGGTAATTCACCCCTCCACTTT. Residues: CASSFICGGAGNSPLHF.

As regards this clonotype: Germline and junction disagree at one end, which may indicate a read error. In DNA form, the CDR3 reads TGTGCCAGCAGCTTAGGGTCGGGACTAAACCACAATGAGCAGTTCTTC. It translates to CASSLGSGLNHNEQFF. This sequence joins TRBV5-1 and TRBJ2-1; 7 bases are shared with TRBD2. The CDR3 sequence is 16 residues long. From germline, CDR1 is SGHRS and CDR2 YFSETQ.

This clonotype was recorded at least ten times. V gene TRBV19 combines with J gene TRBJ1-1; 11 nucleotides align to TRBD1. Trimming removed 6 bases from V and 10 bases from J; junction bases left unmatched: 7. Germline V gene lookup returns CDR1 LNHDA and CDR2 SQIVND (reference sequence). The CDR3 is 13 amino acids. In nucleotides, the CDR3 is TGTGCCAGTAGGGCGGACAGGGGGCTGGGAGCTTTCTTT. It codes for CASRADRGLGAFF. Full variable domain (rest looked up from reference TRBV19 and TRBJ1-1): DGGITQSPKYLFRKEGQNVTLSCEQNLNHDAMYWYRQDPGQGLRLIYYSQIVNDFQKGDIAEGYSVSREKKESFPLTVTSAQKNPTAFYLCASRADRGLGAFFGQGTRLTVV.

Turning to this clonotype: Its ends do not fully match the called genes, so a read error is possible. The gene calls are TRBV7-7 and TRBJ2-1; the match to TRBD1 covers 8 bases. This CDR3 contains 15 residues. Germline CDR1 and CDR2: SSHAT and FNYEAQ (reference sequence). The chain's CDR3 is CASSRDRGSYNEQFF. DNA of the CDR3: TGTGCTAGCAGCCGAGACAGGGGATCCTACAATGAGCAGTTCTTC.

This clonotype was recorded many times. The rearrangement joins TRBV18 to TRBJ2-1; 8 nucleotides align to TRBD2. The CDR3 runs 14 residues. Unmatched junction bases numbered 5, after V lost 6 bases and J lost 4 bases. In germline, CDR1 is KGHSH, CDR2 LQKENI. CDR3 DNA: TGTGCCAGCTCCCTTAGCGGGATTTACAATGAGCAGTTCTTC. Translation: CASSLSGIYNEQFF.

The genes are TRBV6-1 and TRBJ1-6; the D is unclear. Between the trimmed V and J ends, which lost 7 bases and 7 bases, there was a span of 5 bases. The CDR3 is made up of 11 amino acids. Germline V gene sequence: CDR1 MNHNS, CDR2 SASEGT. CDR3 DNA: TGTGCCAGCAACGAAAATTCACCCCTCCACTTT. This encodes CASNENSPLHF.

This clonotype was seen ten or more times. This rearrangement joins TRBV10-3 to TRBJ2-5; either TRBD1 or TRBD2 may supply D (5 bases each). The V end was cut by 2 bases, the J end by 4 bases, with 5 bases between. This CDR3 spans 12 amino acids. From germline, CDR1 is ENHRY and CDR2 SYGVKD. The CDR3 DNA sequence: TGTGCCATCAGTGAGGGGGGAGAGACCCAGTACTTC. It is translated as CAISEGGETQYF.

As regards this clonotype: A far larger clone is just one base off, so this is likely a read error. This chain links TRBV7-9 with TRBJ2-1, with 13 bases that match TRBD2. This CDR3 comprises 15 residues. V was pared by 5 bases and J by 14 bases, with 12 bases of the junction left unmatched. Per germline, CDR1 SEHNR and CDR2 FQNEAQ (reference sequence). The CDR3 is CASSPQGLAGRRKFF. The CDR3 DNA reads as TGTGCCAGCAGCCCCCAGGGACTAGCGGGGCGTCGGAAGTTCTTC.

Many counts were recorded for this clonotype. The rearrangement joins TRBV20-1 to TRBJ2-1; TRBD2 is a possible D gene (7 bases). This CDR3 is 15 amino acids long. CDR1 and CDR2 from the germline V gene are DFQATT and SNEGSKA (reference sequence). V was trimmed by 1 base and J by 9 bases, leaving 19 bases between them. Here the CDR3 reads CSARGSAGQGGEQFF. CDR3 DNA sequence: TGCAGTGCTAGAGGATCAGCGGGACAAGGGGGTGAGCAGTTCTTC.

This clonotype was counted many times. V gene TRBV20-1 combines with J gene TRBJ1-2; D ambiguous. The CDR3 runs 11 residues. Germline CDR1 is DFQATT and CDR2 is SNEGSKA (reference sequence). V lost 7 bases and J lost 0, with 6 bases in between. The CDR3 nucleotides are TGCAGTGTCTTAGCTAACTATGGCTACACCTTC. Protein sequence: CSVLANYGYTF.

V and J are TRBV12-3 or TRBV12-4 and TRBJ2-7; 7 nucleotides match TRBD2. The CDR3 has 15 amino acids. Germline trimming cut 0 bases from V and 5 bases from J; bases unmatched to any gene: 7. The CDR3 reads CASSLAGLNGNEQYF. The DNA of the CDR3 is TGTGCCAGCAGTTTAGCGGGACTAAACGGCAACGAGCAGTACTTC.

This clonotype is labeled as medium-sized. The V and J genes are TRBV5-1 and TRBJ2-2; D not certain. Looked up from germline, CDR1 is SGHRS and CDR2 is YFSETQ. The length of the CDR3 is 18 residues. V dropped 1 base and J dropped 8 bases, with 24 bases sitting between them. CDR3 DNA: TGCGCCAGCAGCTTGTACCCTTTTAACGCACGGGTTTCGGGGGAGCTGTTTTTT. It translates to CASSLYPFNARVSGELFF.

The chain employs TRBV30 and TRBJ2-3; a possible D gene is TRBD1 (5 bases). V gave up 8 bases and J gave up 1 base, with 16 bases separating them. This CDR3 region has 14 residues. The germline gives CDR1 GTSNPN, CDR2 SVGIG (reference sequence). CDR3: CANSDSSRTDTQYF. The CDR3, as DNA: TGTGCCAATTCCGACAGTTCCCGCACAGATACGCAGTATTTT.

In its sample, this clonotype was seen many times. A much larger clone lies a single base off, so this may be a read error. J is TRBJ2-6 and V is TRBV6-1; D perhaps matches TRBD1 (5 bases). This CDR3 comprises 18 residues. CDR1 and CDR2 from the germline V gene are MNHNS and SASEGT. DNA of the CDR3: TGTGCCAGCAGTGAATTTTCAAGTCTCCTCTCTGGGGCCAGCGTCCTGACTTTC. This encodes CASSEFSSLLSGASVLTF.

By proportion, this clonotype is medium-sized. V gene TRBV24-1 combines with J gene TRBJ2-1; 13 bases align to TRBD2. The ends lost 9 bases at V and 0 bases at J; junction bases unmatched: 4. This CDR3 spans 16 amino acids. CDR1 is KGHDR, CDR2 SFDVKD, per germline. The chain's CDR3 is CATGTSGTTSYNEQFF. The CDR3 DNA sequence: TGTGCCACCGGGACTAGCGGGACAACCTCCTACAATGAGCAGTTCTTC.

There are many counts of this clonotype. The chain has TRBV20-1 and TRBJ2-1; a weak D match, TRBD1 (5 bases). V lost 5 bases and J 2 bases, leaving 13 bases between the germline ends. There are 14 residues in the CDR3. The germline CDR1 and CDR2 sequences are DFQATT and SNEGSKA (reference sequence). The CDR3 DNA reads TGCAGTGCTTTAGACAGATTAACCTACAATGAGCAGTTCTTC. Its translation: CSALDRLTYNEQFF.

Many counts were recorded for this clonotype. This chain joins TRBV12-3 or TRBV12-4 and TRBJ2-1; D remains ambiguous. This CDR3 contains 15 residues. With 2 bases removed from V and 3 bases from J, the gap between germline ends came to 11 bases. CDR3 nucleotide sequence: TGTGCCAGCAGTTTAAGTGAGTTCGACTACAATGAGCAGTTCTTC. Protein product: CASSLSEFDYNEQFF.

The CDR3 DNA reads as TGTGCCACCAGCAGAGATCCGTCCGGACTCTTGTACTTC. As protein: CATSRDPSGLLYF. The gene calls are TRBV15 and TRBJ2-7; D possibly corresponds to TRBD2 (5 bases). The germline V gene has CDR1 LNHNV and CDR2 YYDKDF (reference sequence). With 0 bases removed from V and 12 bases from J, the gap between germline ends came to 15 bases. This CDR3 has 13 residues.

Regarding this clonotype: A read error is likely here: a far larger clone is one base away. The rearrangement uses TRBV6-8 and TRBJ2-5; 10 bases are shared with TRBD2. This CDR3 contains 16 residues. Per germline, CDR1 MNHGY and CDR2 SAAAGT. The chain's CDR3 is CASRYLAGESGETKYF. The DNA of the CDR3 is TGTGCCAGCCGCTATCTAGCGGGAGAATCCGGGGAGACCAAGTACTTC.

This clonotype was detected ten times or more. The chain couples TRBV3-1 to TRBJ1-1; D ambiguous. The CDR3 covers 12 residues. Trimming took off 3 bases at V and 0 bases at J, with 2 bases between the two ends. Germline V gives CDR1 LGHDT, CDR2 YNNKEL (reference sequence). CDR3 protein: CASSHLNTEAFF. The CDR3 region has the DNA TGTGCCAGCAGCCACCTGAACACTGAAGCTTTCTTT.

This clonotype is termed medium-sized (0.01 to 0.1%). The J gene is TRBJ1-3, the V gene TRBV20-1; D unclear. The germline CDR1 and CDR2 sequences are DFQATT and SNEGSKA (reference sequence). Trimming took 5 bases from V and 0 from J, leaving 11 bases between them. The CDR3 covers 14 residues. The chain's CDR3 is CSASLDHSGNTIYF. Written as DNA, the CDR3 is TGCAGTGCTTCCCTGGACCACTCTGGAAACACCATATATTTT.

Ten or more counts support this clonotype. J is TRBJ2-7 and V is TRBV20-1; 7 positions match TRBD2. CDR3 length: 15 residues. The V gene end was trimmed by 0 bases and the J gene end by 9 bases; junction bases not matched to a gene: 14. Germline V gene data show CDR1 as DFQATT and CDR2 as SNEGSKA (reference sequence). CDR3 amino acids: CSARDPRFGGGGQYF. The DNA for the CDR3 is TGCAGTGCTAGAGATCCGCGGTTCGGTGGGGGGGGGCAGTACTTC.